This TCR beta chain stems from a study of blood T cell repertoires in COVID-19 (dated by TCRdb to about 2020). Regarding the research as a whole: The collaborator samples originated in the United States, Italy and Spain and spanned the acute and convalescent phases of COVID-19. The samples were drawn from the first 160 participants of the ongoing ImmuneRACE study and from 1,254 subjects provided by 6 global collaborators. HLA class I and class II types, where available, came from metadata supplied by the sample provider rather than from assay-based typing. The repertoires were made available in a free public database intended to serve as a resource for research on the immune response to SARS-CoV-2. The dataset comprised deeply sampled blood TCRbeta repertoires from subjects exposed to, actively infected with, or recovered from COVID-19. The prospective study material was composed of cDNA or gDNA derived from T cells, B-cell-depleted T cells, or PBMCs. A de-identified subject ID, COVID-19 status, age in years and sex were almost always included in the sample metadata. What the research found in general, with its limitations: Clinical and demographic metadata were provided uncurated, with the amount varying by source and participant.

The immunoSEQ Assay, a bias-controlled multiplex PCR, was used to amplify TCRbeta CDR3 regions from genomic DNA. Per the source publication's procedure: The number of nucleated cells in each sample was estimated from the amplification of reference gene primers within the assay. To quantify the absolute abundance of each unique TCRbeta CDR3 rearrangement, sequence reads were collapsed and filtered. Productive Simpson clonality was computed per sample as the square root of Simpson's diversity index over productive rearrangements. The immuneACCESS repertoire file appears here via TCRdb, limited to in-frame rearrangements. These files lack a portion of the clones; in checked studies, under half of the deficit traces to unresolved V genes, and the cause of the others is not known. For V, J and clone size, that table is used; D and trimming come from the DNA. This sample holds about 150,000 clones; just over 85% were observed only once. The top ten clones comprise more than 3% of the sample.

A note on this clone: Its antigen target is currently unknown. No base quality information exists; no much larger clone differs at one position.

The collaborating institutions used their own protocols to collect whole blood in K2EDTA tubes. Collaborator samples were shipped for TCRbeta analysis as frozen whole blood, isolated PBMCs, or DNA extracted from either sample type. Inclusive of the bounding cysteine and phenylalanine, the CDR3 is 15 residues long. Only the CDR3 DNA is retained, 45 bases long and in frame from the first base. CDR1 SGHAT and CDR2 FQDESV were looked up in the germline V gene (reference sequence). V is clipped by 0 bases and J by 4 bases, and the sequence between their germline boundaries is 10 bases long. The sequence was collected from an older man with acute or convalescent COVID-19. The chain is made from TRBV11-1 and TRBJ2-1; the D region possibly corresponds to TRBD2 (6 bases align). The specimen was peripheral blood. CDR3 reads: CASSLALAQYNEQFF. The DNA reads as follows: TGTGCCAGCAGCTTAGCGCTAGCGCAATACAATGAGCAGTTCTTC. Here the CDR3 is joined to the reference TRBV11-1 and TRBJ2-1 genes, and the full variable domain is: EAEVAQSPRYKITEKSQAVAFWCDPISGHATLYWYRQILGQGPELLVQFQDESVVDDSQLPKDRFSAERLKGVDSTLKIQPAELGDSAMYLCASSLALAQYNEQFFGPGTRLTVL.